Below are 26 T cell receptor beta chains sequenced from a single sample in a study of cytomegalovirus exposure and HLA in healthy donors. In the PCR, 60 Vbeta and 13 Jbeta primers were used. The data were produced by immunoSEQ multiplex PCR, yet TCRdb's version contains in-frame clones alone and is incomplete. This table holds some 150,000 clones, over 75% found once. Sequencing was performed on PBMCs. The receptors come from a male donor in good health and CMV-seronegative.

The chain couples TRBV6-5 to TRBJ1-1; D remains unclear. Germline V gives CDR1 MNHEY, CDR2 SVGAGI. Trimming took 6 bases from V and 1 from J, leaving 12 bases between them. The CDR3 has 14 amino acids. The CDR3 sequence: CASSRQAQNTEAFF. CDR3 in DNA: TGTGCCAGCAGCAGGCAGGCCCAGAACACTGAAGCTTTCTTT.

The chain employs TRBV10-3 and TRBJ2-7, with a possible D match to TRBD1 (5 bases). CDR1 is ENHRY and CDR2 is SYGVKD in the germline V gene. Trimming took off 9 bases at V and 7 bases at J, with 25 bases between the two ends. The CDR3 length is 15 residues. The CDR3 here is CAIREATVGWVEQYF. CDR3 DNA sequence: TGTGCCATTAGAGAAGCGACAGTGGGATGGGTGGAGCAGTACTTC.

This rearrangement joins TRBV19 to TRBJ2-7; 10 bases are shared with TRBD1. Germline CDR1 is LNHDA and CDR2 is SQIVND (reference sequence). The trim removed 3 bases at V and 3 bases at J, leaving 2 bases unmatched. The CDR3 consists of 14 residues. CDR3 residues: CASSMGTGDYEQYF. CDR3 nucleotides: TGTGCCAGTAGTATGGGGACAGGGGACTACGAGCAGTACTTC.

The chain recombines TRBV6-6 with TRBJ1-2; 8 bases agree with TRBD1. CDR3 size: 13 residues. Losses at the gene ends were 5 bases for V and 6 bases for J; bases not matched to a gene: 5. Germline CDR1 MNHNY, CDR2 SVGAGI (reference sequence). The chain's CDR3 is CASSAQGVDGYTF. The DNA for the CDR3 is TGTGCCAGCAGTGCACAGGGGGTAGATGGCTACACCTTC.

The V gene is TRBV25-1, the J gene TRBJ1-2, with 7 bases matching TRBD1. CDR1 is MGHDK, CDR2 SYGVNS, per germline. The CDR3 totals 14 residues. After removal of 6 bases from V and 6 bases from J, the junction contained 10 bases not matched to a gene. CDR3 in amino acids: CASRATGSQDGYTF. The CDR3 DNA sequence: TGTGCCAGCAGGGCGACAGGGTCTCAAGATGGCTACACCTTC.

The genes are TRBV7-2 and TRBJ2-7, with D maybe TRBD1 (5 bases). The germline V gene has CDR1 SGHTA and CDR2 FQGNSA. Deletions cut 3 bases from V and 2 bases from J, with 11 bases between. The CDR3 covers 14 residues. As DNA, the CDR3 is TGTGCCAGCAGCTTTGACAGATTAACCTACGAGCAGTACTTC. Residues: CASSFDRLTYEQYF.

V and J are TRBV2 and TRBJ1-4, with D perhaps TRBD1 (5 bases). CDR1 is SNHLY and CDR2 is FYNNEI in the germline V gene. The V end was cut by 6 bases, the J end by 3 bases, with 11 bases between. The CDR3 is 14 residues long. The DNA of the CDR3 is TGTGCCAGCAGATCGACAGTTCCTAATGAAAAACTGTTTTTT. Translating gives CASRSTVPNEKLFF.

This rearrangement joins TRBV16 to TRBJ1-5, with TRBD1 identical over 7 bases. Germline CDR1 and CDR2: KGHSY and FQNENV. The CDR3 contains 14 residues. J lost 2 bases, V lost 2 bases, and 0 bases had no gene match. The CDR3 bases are TGTGCCAGCAGCCAAGGGACAGGCAATCAGCCCCAGCATTTT. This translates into CASSQGTGNQPQHF. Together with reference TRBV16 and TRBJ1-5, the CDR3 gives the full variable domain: GEEVAQTPKHLVRGEGQKAKLYCAPIKGHSYVFWYQQVLKNEFKFLISFQNENVFDETGMPKERFSAKCLPNSPCSLEIQATKLEDSAVYFCASSQGTGNQPQHFGDGTRLSIL.

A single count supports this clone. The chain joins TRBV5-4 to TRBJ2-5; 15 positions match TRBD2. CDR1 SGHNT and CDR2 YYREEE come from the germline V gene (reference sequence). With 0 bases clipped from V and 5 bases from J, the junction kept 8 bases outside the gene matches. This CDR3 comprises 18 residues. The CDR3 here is CASSLAGTSGGWRETQYF. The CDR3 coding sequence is TGTGCCAGCAGCTTGGCCGGGACTAGCGGGGGGTGGCGGGAGACCCAGTACTTC. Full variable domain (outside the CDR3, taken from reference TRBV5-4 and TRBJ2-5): ETGVTQSPTHLIKTRGQQVTLRCSSQSGHNTVSWYQQALGQGPQFIFQYYREEENGRGNFPPRFSGLQFPNYSSELNVNALELDDSALYLCASSLAGTSGGWRETQYFGPGTRLLVL.

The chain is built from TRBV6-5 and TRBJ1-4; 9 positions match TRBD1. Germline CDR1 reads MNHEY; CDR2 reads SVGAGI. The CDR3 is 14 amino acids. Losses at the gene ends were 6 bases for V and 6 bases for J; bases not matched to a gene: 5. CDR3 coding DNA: TGTGCCAGCAGCGAGGACAGGGGTTATGAAAAACTGTTTTTT. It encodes CASSEDRGYEKLFF.

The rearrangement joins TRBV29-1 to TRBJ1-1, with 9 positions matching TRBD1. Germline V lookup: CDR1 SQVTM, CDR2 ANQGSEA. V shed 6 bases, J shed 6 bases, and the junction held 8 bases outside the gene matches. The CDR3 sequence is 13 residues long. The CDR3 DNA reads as TGCAGCGTAATACAGGGGGCGACCTCTGAAGCTTTCTTT. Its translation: CSVIQGATSEAFF.

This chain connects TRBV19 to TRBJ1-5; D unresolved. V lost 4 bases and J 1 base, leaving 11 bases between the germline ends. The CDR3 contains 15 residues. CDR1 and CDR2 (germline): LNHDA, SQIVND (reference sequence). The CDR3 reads CASSTPPLSNQPQHF. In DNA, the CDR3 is TGTGCCAGTAGTACCCCACCACTCAGCAATCAGCCCCAGCATTTT.

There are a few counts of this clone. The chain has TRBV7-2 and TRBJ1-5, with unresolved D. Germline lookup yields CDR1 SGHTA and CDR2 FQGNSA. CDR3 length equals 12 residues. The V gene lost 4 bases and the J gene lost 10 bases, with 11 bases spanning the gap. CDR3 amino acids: CASSSGAKPQHF. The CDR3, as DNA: TGTGCCAGCAGCTCCGGAGCCAAACCCCAGCATTTT. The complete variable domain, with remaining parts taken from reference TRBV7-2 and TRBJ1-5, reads GAGVSQSPSNKVTEKGKDVELRCDPISGHTALYWYRQSLGQGLEFLIYFQGNSAPDKSGLPSDRFSAERTGGSVSTLTIQRTQQEDSAVYLCASSSGAKPQHFGDGTRLSIL.

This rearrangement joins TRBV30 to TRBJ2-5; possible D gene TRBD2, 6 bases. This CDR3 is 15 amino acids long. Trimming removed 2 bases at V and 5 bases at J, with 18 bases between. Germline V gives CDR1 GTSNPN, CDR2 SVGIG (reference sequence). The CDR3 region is CAWSRRRGSSETQYF. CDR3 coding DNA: TGTGCCTGGAGTAGAAGACGGGGGTCGTCGGAGACCCAGTACTTC.

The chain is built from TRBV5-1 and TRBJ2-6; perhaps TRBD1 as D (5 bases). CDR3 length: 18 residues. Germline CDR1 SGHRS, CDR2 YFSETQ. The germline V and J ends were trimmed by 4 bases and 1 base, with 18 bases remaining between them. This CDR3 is CASSVDSLVLSGANVLTF. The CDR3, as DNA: TGCGCCAGCAGCGTAGACAGTCTTGTATTGTCTGGGGCCAACGTCCTGACTTTC.

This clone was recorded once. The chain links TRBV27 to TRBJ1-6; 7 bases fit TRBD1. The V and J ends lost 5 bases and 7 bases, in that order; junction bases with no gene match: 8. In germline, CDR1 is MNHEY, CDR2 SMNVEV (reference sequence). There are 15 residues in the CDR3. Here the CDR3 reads CASSPRDSGNSPLHF. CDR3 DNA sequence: TGTGCCAGCAGTCCTCGGGACAGCGGAAATTCACCCCTCCACTTT.

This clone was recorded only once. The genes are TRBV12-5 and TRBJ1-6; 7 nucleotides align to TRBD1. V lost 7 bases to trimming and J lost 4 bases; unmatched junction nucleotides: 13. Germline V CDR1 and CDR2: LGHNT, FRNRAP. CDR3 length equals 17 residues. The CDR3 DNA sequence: TGTGCTAGTGCCACCAGGGACAGCCGGACGTATAATTCACCCCTCCACTTT. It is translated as CASATRDSRTYNSPLHF. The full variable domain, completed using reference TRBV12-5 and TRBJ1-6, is DARVTQTPRHKVTEMGQEVTMRCQPILGHNTVFWYRQTMMQGLELLAYFRNRAPLDDSGMPKDRFSAEMPDATLATLKIQPSEPRDSAVYFCASATRDSRTYNSPLHFGNGTRLTVT.

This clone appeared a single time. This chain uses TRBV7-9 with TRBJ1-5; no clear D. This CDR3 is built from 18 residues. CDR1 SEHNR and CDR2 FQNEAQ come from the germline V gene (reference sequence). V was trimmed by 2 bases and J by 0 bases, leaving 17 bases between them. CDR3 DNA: TGTGCCAGCAGCTTACTTTTGATCGCACAGTATAGCAATCAGCCCCAGCATTTT. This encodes CASSLLLIAQYSNQPQHF. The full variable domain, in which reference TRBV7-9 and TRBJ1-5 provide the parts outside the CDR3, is DTGVSQNPRHKITKRGQNVTFRCDPISEHNRLYWYRQTLGQGPEFLTYFQNEAQLEKSRLLSDRFSAERPKGSFSTLEIQRTEQGDSAMYLCASSLLLIAQYSNQPQHFGDGTRLSIL.

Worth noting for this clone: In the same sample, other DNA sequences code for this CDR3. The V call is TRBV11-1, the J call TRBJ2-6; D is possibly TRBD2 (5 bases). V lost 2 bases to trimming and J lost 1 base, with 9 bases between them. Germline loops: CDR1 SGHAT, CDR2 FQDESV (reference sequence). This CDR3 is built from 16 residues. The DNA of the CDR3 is TGTGCCAGCAGCTTAACGGGGTTTTCTGGGGCCAACGTCCTGACTTTC. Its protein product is CASSLTGFSGANVLTF.

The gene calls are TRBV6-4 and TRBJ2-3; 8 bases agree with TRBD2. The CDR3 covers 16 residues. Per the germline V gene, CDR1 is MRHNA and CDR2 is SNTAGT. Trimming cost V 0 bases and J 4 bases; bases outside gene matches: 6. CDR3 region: CASSDSPSGRADTQYF. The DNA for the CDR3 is TGTGCCAGCAGTGACTCTCCTAGCGGGCGGGCAGATACGCAGTATTTT.

The CDR3 spells CASSGAGVRTEAFF. CDR3 sequence (DNA): TGTGCCAGCAGCGGGGCGGGGGTCCGCACTGAAGCTTTCTTT. The V gene is TRBV9, the J gene TRBJ1-1; a weak D match, TRBD1 (5 bases). V was pared by 3 bases and J by 4 bases, with 13 bases between. Germline-derived CDR1 and CDR2 are SGDLS and YYNGEE. CDR3 length equals 14 residues.

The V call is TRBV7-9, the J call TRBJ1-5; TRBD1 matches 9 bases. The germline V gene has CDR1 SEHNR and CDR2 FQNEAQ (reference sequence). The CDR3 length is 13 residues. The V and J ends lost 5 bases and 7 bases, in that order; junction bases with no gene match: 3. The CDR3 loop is CASSDRGEQPQHF. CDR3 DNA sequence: TGTGCCAGCAGCGACAGGGGGGAACAGCCCCAGCATTTT.

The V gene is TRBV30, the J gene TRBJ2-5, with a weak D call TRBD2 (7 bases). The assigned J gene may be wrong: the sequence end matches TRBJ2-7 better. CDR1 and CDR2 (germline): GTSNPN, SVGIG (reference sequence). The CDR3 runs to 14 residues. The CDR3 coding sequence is TGTGCCTGGAGTCGCCAAGGGGGGGACGCCGAGCAGTACTTC. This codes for CAWSRQGGDAEQYF.

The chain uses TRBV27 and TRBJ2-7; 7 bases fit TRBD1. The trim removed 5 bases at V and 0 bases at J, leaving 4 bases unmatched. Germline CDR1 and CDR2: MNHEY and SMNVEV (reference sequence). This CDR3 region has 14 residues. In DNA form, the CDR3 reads TGTGCCAGCAGTCCCTGGGACAGCTCCTACGAGCAGTACTTC. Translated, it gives CASSPWDSSYEQYF.

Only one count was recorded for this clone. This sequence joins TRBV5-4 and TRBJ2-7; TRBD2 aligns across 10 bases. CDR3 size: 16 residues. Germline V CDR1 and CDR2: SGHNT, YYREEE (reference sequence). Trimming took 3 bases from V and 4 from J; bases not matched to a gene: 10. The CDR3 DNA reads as TGTGCCAGCAGCTCCGGGACTAGCGTCTCAGGGTACGAGCAGTACTTC. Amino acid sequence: CASSSGTSVSGYEQYF.

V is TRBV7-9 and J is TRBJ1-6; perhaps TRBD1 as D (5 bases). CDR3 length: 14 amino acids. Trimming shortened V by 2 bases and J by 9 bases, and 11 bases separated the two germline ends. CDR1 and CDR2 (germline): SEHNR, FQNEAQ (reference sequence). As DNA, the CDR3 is TGTGCCAGCAGCTTACAGGGTAAAATTTCACCCCTCCACTTT. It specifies CASSLQGKISPLHF.